This T cell receptor (beta chain) appears in the sequencing data of a study of PD-1 blockade in classical Hodgkin lymphoma. Study as a whole: With a 2-week interval, patients received intravenous nivolumab at 3 mg/kg. The study's findings and limits: Baseline TCR diversity was reportedly lower in newly diagnosed patients than healthy donors.

With regard to this clone: The antigen is not known.

Sequencing used immunoSEQ multiplex PCR; TCRdb keeps in-frame clones, though not all of them. Here the sample spans about 90,000 clones, approximately 90% being singletons. As for time point: cycle 4 day 1 (C4D1), after more than five weeks of nivolumab. In every patient, relapse followed autologous stem cell transplantation, while exposure to brentuximab vedotin differed. Patients had relapsed/refractory classical Hodgkin lymphoma with complete response, partial response or progressive disease as best response. The germline V gene has CDR1 SEHNR and CDR2 FQNEAQ (reference sequence). The CDR3 length is 15 residues. V shed 6 bases, J shed 6 bases, and the junction held 10 bases outside the gene matches.

The sample in question was peripheral blood mononuclear cells (PBMCs), obtained before the fourth cycle of nivolumab. V and J are TRBV7-9 and TRBJ2-2; 7 bases align to TRBD1. This sequence was found in a human donor with classical Hodgkin lymphoma. The chain's CDR3 is CASSSDRARAGELFF. The CDR3 DNA reads TGTGCCAGCAGTTCAGACAGGGCGAGGGCCGGGGAGCTGTTTTTT.